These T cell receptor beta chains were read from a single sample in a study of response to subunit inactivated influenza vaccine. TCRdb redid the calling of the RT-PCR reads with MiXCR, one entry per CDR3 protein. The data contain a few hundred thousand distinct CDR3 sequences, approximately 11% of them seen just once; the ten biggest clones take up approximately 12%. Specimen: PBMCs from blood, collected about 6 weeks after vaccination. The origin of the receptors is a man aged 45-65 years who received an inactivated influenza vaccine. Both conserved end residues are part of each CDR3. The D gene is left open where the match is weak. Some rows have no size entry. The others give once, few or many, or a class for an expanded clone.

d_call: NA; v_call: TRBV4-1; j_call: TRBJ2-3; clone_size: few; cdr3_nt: TGCGCCAGCAGCCAATATCCCCAACTTCACTCTAGCACAGATACGCAGTATTTT; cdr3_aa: CASSQYPQLHSSTDTQYF
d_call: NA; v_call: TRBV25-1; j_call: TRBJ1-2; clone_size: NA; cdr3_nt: TGTGCCAGCAGTGAATTGGGGGAGGGGATCGCTGGCTACACCTTC; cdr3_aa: CASSELGEGIAGYTF
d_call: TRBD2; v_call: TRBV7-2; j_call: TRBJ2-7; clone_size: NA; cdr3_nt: TGTGCCAGCAGCTTAAGTAGCGGGAACTACGAGCAGTACTTC; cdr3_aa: CASSLSSGNYEQYF
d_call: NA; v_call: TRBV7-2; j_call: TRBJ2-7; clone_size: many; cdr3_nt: TGTGCCAGCAGCTTAGATCAGGTTAGCTCCTACGAGCAGTACTTC; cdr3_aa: CASSLDQVSSYEQYF
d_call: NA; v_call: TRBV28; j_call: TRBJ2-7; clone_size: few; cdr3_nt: TGTGCCAGCACATGGGGACGGGCCGAGGGGGTCTACGAGCAGTACTTC; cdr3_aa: CASTWGRAEGVYEQYF
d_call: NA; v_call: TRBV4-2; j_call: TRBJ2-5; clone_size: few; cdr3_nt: TGTGCCAGCAGCCAAGATGGGGGGGCAGGCGAGACCCAGTACTTC; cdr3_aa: CASSQDGGAGETQYF
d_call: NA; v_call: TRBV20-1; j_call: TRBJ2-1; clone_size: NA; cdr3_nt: TGCAGTGCTAGAGATCCCCGCTTCCGTGAGCAGTTCTTC; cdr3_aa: CSARDPRFREQFF
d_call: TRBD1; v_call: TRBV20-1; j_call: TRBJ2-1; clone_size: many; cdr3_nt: TGCAGTACTCGGGACAGGGAAAATGAGCAGTTCTTC; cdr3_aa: CSTRDRENEQFF
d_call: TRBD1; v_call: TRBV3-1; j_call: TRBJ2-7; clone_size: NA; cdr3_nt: TGTGCCAGCAGCCAAGTTGGGGACAGGAGCTCCTACGAGCAGTACTTC; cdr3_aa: CASSQVGDRSSYEQYF
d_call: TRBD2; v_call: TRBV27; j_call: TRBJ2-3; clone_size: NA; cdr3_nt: TGTGCCAGCAGTCCCCTCTCTAGCGGGAGGGCCGGAGATACGCAGTATTTT; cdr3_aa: CASSPLSSGRAGDTQYF
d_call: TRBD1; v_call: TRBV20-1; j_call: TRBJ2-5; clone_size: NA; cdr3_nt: TGCAGTGCTAGGACAGGGGGCATTGAGACCCAGTACTTC; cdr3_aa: CSARTGGIETQYF
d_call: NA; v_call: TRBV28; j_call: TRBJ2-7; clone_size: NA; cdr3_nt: TGTGCCAGCAGTCAACAGGAAACACCCTACGAGCAGTACTTC; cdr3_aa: CASSQQETPYEQYF
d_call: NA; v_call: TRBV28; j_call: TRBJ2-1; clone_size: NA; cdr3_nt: TGTGCCAGCAGTTTTTCGCAGACCAATGAGCAGTTCTTC; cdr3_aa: CASSFSQTNEQFF
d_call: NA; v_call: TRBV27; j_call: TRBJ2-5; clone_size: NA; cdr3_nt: TGTGCCAGCAGCATTATCCCCCCCTCGCGAGAGACCCAGTACTTC; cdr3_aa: CASSIIPPSRETQYF
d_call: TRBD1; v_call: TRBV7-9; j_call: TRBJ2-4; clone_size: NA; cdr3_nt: TGTGCCGCATCCGGGACAGGGGGGAAAAACATTCAGTACTTC; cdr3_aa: CAASGTGGKNIQYF
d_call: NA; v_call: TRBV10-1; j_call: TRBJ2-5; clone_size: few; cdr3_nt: TGCGCCAGCAGTGAAAACCGAAGAGAGACCCAGTACTTC; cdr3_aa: CASSENRRETQYF
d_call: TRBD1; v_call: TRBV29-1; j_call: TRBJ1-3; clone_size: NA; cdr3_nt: TGCAGCGTTTCGGACAGGTCCTCTGGAAACACCATATATTTT; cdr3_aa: CSVSDRSSGNTIYF
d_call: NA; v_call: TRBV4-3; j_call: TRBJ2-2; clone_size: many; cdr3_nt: TGCGCCAGCAGCCAAGAACCCGAGACCGGGGAGCTGTTTTTT; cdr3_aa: CASSQEPETGELFF
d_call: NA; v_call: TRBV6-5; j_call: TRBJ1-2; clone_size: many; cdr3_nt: TGTGCCAGCAGCTTAATGCTTGGACAGCACCCACTCCTCGGTGGCTACACCTTC; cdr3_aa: CASSLMLGQHPLLGGYTF
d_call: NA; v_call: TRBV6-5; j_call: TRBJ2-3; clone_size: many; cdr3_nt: TGTGCCAGCAGTTACTCTGTAAGAGATACGCAGTATTTT; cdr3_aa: CASSYSVRDTQYF
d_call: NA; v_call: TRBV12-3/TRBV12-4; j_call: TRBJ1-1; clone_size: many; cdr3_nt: TGTGCCAGCAGCCGTCGCCCGGCAGATAGAATGAACACTGAAGCTTTCTTT; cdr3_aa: CASSRRPADRMNTEAFF
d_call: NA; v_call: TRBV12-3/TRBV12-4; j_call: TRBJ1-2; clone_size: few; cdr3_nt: TGTGCCAGCAGTCGGGGCCAGGGAAATCATGGCTACACCTTC; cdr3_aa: CASSRGQGNHGYTF
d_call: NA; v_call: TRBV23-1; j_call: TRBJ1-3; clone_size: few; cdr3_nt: TGCGCCAGCAGTCAATTTTTTATAGTTGGGCAGCCAAGCTCTGGAAACACCATATATTTT; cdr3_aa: CASSQFFIVGQPSSGNTIYF
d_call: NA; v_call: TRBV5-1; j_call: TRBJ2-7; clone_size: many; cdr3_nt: TGCGCCAGCAGCTTGTCCCTCAGATCCTACGAGCAGTACTTC; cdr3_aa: CASSLSLRSYEQYF
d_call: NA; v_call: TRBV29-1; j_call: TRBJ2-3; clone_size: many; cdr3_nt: TGCAGCGTTGAAGTCGCGACACGGGGGGATACGCAGTATTTT; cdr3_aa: CSVEVATRGDTQYF
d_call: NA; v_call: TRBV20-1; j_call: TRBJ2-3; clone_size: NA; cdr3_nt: TGCTGTGCTAGAGGTTTAGCTGGGTCGGGGAGCACAGATACGCAGTATTTT; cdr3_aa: CCARGLAGSGSTDTQYF
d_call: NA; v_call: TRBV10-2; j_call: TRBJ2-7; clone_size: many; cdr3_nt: TGCGCCAGCAGTGATCGTACCGGGACCACTTTCTCCTACGAGCAGTACTTC; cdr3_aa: CASSDRTGTTFSYEQYF
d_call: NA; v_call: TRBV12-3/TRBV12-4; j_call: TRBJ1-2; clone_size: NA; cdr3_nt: TGTGCCAGCAGTTTAGCTTGGGGCTATGGCTACACCTTC; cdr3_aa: CASSLAWGYGYTF
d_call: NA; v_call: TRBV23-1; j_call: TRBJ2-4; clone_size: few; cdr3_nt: TGCGCCAGCAGTCCAAGTGGGCGGGCGCCGAAAAACATTCAGTACTTC; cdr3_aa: CASSPSGRAPKNIQYF
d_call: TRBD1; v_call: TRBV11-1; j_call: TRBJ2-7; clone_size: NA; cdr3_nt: TGTGCCAGCAGCTCCGACAGGGCCCCCCAGTACTTC; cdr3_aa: CASSSDRAPQYF
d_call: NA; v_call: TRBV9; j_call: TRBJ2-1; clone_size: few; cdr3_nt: TGTGCCAGCAGCACTGAGCTGGTCTATGAGCAGTTCTTC; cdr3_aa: CASSTELVYEQFF
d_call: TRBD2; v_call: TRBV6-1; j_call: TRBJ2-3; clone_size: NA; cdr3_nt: TGTGCCAGCCCCCGAAAGAGCGGGGGGGCCCAAAACCCCACAGATACGCAGTATTTT; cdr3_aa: CASPRKSGGAQNPTDTQYF
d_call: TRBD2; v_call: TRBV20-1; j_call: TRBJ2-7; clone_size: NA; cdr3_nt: TGCAGTGCTATGTCGGGGGAAGCGGGGCTCGAGCAGTACTTC; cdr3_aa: CSAMSGEAGLEQYF
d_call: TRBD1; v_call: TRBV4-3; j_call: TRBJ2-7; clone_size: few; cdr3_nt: TGCGCCAGCAGCCAAGCGAGGGGGCCTGGGTACGAGCAGTACTTC; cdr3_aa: CASSQARGPGYEQYF
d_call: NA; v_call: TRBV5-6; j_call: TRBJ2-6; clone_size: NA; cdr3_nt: TGTGCCAGCAGCTTGCCAGGGGAAGTGGGGGCCAACGTCCTGACTTTC; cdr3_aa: CASSLPGEVGANVLTF